These T cell receptor beta chains were read from a single sample in a study of patients and donors after allogeneic stem cell transplantation. TCRdb reprocessed the RT-PCR reads via MiXCR and lists one record per CDR3 protein. This table has around 150,000 distinct CDR3 sequences, 30% to 45% appearing once. What was sequenced was blood, either unsorted or a sorted T cell fraction (not recorded which). These TCRs come from a human donor who was either an allogeneic HSCT recipient or a stem cell or donor lymphocyte infusion donor (not recorded which). It is not recorded whose cells these are; they may come from a transplant donor. Each CDR3 is given with its conserved first and last residue. The D gene is left open where the match is weak. Part of the rows lack a size; the others show once, few, many or a class for expanded clones.

D,size,J,V,DNA,CDR3
.,.,TRBJ2-3,TRBV27,TGTGCCAGTACGCGGCCGGACACAGATACGCAGTATTTT,CASTRPDTDTQYF
.,few,TRBJ1-3,TRBV5-1,TGCGCCAGCAGCGAGGGAGGTATAGCTGGAAACACCATATATTTT,CASSEGGIAGNTIYF
.,.,TRBJ1-2,TRBV5-1,TGCGCCAGCAGCTTCTTGACAGGAGGGGCTAACTATGGCTACACCTTC,CASSFLTGGANYGYTF
TRBD1,.,TRBJ1-6,TRBV7-2,TGTGCCAGCAGTTCGGGACAGGGTTATTCACCCCTCCACTTT,CASSSGQGYSPLHF
TRBD1,.,TRBJ1-5,TRBV20-1,TGCAGCGCACCCTACAGGGGTGGTGGAAGCAATCAGCCCCAGCATTTT,CSAPYRGGGSNQPQHF
TRBD1,few,TRBJ2-2,TRBV5-1,TGCGCCAGCAGTCCGCTTTGGGACAGGGGGAACACCGGGGAGCTGTTTTTT,CASSPLWDRGNTGELFF
.,.,TRBJ1-1,TRBV12-3/TRBV12-4,TGTGCCAGCAGTTTAAAACAGAGGGGCACTGAAGCTTTCTTT,CASSLKQRGTEAFF
.,few,TRBJ1-3,TRBV6-6,TGTGCCAGCAGTTTCCGGGTCATTTGGGGAAACACCATATATTTT,CASSFRVIWGNTIYF
.,.,TRBJ1-1,TRBV9,TGTGCCAGCAGCGTAGCTGGTGGACCCAGTGAAGCTTTCTTT,CASSVAGGPSEAFF
.,.,TRBJ1-5,TRBV20-1,TGCAGTGCTCCCAGGGGAGTTGGCAATCAGCCCCAGCATTTT,CSAPRGVGNQPQHF
.,.,TRBJ1-6,TRBV6-6,TGTGCCAGCAGTTCTCCCGGGACCCCATTCGCACCCCTCCACTTT,CASSSPGTPFAPLHF
.,.,TRBJ1-6,TRBV4-3,TGCGCCAGCAGCCAAGATCGGGAATCCTATAATTCACCCCTCCACTTT,CASSQDRESYNSPLHF
.,few,TRBJ1-1,TRBV10-3,TGTGCCATCAGTGAGTCTGGCCTGAACACTGAAGCTTTCTTT,CAISESGLNTEAFF
.,few,TRBJ2-1,TRBV25-1,TGTGCCAGCAGTGAACTTTTCGGACTCCCATACAATGAGCAGTTCTTC,CASSELFGLPYNEQFF
TRBD1,.,TRBJ1-2,TRBV5-6,TGTGCCAGCACACGACAGGGAAGGAACTATGGCTACACCTTC,CASTRQGRNYGYTF
.,.,TRBJ2-3,TRBV5-1,TGCGCCAGCAGCCGGGTGGCGGCAAGCACAGATACGCAGTATTTT,CASSRVAASTDTQYF
.,few,TRBJ1-1,TRBV28,TGTGCCAGCAGTTTGAAACAGGGATCCACTGAAGCTTTCTTT,CASSLKQGSTEAFF
.,few,TRBJ1-5,TRBV28,TGTGCCAGCCCCCGCCGGCGGCGCCATAGCAATCAGCCCCAGCATTTT,CASPRRRRHSNQPQHF
.,.,TRBJ2-3,TRBV5-1,TGCGCCAGCAGCCAAATTCAGGGGAACGGAGATACGCAGTATTTT,CASSQIQGNGDTQYF
.,.,TRBJ2-7,TRBV2,TGTGCCAGCAGTGAGGGCACATACTCCTACGAGCAGTACTTC,CASSEGTYSYEQYF
.,.,TRBJ1-4,TRBV9,TGTGCCACCCCCAATGCCGTTAAGGGAAAACTGTTTTTT,CATPNAVKGKLFF
.,few,TRBJ1-1,TRBV29-1,TGCAGCGCCGACCGGGACGGGTTGAACACTGAAGCTTTCTTT,CSADRDGLNTEAFF
.,.,TRBJ2-2,TRBV7-3,TGTGCCAGCAGCCCTCTCGGTGCGAAGCCCACCGGGGAGCTGTTTTTT,CASSPLGAKPTGELFF
TRBD2,.,TRBJ2-1,TRBV19,TGTGCCCCCTCCGCGGGGGTACCTAAGAATGAGCAGTTCTTC,CAPSAGVPKNEQFF
.,many,TRBJ2-3,TRBV6-2/TRBV6-3,TGTGCCAGCAGGGGGCCCAGCTCAGATACGCAGTATTTT,CASRGPSSDTQYF
TRBD1,.,TRBJ2-1,TRBV2,TGTGCCAGCAGGGGGACAGCCTACAATGAGCAGTTCTTC,CASRGTAYNEQFF
.,.,TRBJ2-2,TRBV6-5,TGTGCCAGCAGTCTATCGGGGGTGAACACCGGGGAGCTGTTTTTT,CASSLSGVNTGELFF
TRBD2,.,TRBJ2-2,TRBV27,TGTGCCAGCACCCGGGGGGAGAACACCGGGGAGCTGTTTTTT,CASTRGENTGELFF
.,.,TRBJ2-3,TRBV7-6,TGTGCCAGCAGCCCTACGTTGGTTGCGGGTGGGCCGGATACGCGGTATTTT,CASSPTLVAGGPDTRYF
TRBD1,few,TRBJ1-1,TRBV12-3/TRBV12-4,TGTGCCAGCAGTTCCGACAGGGTTCACACTGAAGCTTTCTTT,CASSSDRVHTEAFF
.,few,TRBJ2-1,TRBV14,TGTGCCAGCAGCCAAGGTTATGCGGGGCTCTCCTACAATGAGCAGTTCTTC,CASSQGYAGLSYNEQFF
.,few,TRBJ1-1,TRBV6-2/TRBV6-3,TGTGCCAGCAGTTACAGCATATATGAAGCTTTCTTT,CASSYSIYEAFF
.,few,TRBJ1-1,TRBV30,TGTGCCTGGAAAGGAGACAACACTGAAGCTTTCTTT,CAWKGDNTEAFF
.,.,TRBJ1-4,TRBV18,TGTGTCAGCTCACCATTAGAACGGGATTCAACTGATGAAAAACTGTTTTTT,CVSSPLERDSTDEKLFF
.,.,TRBJ2-3,TRBV5-1,TGCGCCAGCGCCCGGGTGGTTTCTAGCACAGATACGCAGTATTTT,CASARVVSSTDTQYF
.,.,TRBJ2-2,TRBV5-5,TGTGCCAGCAGCTTCAGCGGCGGGAACACCGGGGAGCTGTTTTTT,CASSFSGGNTGELFF
.,.,TRBJ1-5,TRBV28,TGTGCCAGCAGTTTCTCGAGCGGGGGGAGCAATCAGCCCCAGCATTTT,CASSFSSGGSNQPQHF
TRBD1,few,TRBJ1-1,TRBV20-1,TGCAGTGCTTCAGGGGGAGGAACTGAAGCTTTCTTT,CSASGGGTEAFF